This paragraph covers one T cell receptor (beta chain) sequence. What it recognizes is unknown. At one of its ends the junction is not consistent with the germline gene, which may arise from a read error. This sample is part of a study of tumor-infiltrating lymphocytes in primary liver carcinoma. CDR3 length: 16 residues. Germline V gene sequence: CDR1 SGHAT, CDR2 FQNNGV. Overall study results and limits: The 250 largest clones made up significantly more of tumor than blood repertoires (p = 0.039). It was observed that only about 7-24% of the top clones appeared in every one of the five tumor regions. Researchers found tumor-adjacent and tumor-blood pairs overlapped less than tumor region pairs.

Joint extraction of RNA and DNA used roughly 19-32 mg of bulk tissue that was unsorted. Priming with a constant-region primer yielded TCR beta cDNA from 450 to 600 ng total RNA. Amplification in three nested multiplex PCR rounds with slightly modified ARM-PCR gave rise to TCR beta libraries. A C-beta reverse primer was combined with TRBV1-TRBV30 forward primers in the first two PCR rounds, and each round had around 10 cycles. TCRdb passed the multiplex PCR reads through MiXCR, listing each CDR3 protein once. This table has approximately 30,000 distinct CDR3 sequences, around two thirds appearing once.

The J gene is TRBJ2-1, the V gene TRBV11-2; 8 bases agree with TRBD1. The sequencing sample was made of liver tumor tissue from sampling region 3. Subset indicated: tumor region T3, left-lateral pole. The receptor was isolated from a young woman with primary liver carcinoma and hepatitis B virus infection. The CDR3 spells CASSLDGTGPYSEQFF. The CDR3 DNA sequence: TGTGCCAGCAGTTTAGATGGGACAGGCCCCTACAGTGAGCAGTTCTTC.